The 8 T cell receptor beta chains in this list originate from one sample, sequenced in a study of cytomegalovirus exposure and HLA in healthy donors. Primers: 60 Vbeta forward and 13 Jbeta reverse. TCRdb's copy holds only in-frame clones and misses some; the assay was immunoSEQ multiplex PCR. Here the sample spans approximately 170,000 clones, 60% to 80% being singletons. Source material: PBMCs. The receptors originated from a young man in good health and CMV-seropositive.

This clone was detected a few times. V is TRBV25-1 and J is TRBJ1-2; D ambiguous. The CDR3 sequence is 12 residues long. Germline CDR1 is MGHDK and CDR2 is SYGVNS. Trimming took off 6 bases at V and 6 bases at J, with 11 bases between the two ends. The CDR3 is CASSRGMNGYTF. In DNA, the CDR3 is TGTGCCAGCAGCCGAGGGATGAATGGCTACACCTTC.

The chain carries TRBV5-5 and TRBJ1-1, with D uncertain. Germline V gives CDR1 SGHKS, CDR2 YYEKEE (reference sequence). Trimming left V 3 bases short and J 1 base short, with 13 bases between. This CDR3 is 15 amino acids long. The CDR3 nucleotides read TGTGCCAGCAGCTCTACCCTCGACACGAACACTGAAGCTTTCTTT. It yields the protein CASSSTLDTNTEAFF.

CDR3 DNA sequence: TGTGCCACCCAAGAGGACGGGATCAATGAGCAGTTCTTC. Amino acid sequence: CATQEDGINEQFF. The chain carries TRBV2 and TRBJ2-1; D is possibly TRBD2 (5 bases). Trimming shortened V by 10 bases and J by 6 bases, and 16 bases separated the two germline ends. The length of the CDR3 is 13 residues. Per the germline V gene, CDR1 is SNHLY and CDR2 is FYNNEI.

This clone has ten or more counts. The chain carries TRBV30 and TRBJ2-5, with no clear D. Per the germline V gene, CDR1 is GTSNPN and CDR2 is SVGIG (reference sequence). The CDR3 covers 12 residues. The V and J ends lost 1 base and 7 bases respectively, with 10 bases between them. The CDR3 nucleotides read TGTGCCTGGAGTGAAGTGGCAGGGACCCAGTACTTC. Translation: CAWSEVAGTQYF.

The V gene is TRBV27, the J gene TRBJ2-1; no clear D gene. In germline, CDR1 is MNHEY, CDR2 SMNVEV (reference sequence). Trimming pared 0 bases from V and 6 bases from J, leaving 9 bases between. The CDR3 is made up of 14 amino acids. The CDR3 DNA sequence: TGTGCCAGCAGTTTATCGGCGGCTGGCAATGAGCAGTTCTTC. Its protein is CASSLSAAGNEQFF.

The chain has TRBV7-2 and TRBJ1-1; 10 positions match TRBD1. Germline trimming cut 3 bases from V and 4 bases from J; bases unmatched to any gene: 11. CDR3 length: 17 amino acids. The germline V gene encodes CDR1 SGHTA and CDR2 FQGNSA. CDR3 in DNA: TGTGCCAGCAGCTTCGGGACAGGGGTTAGGGTGGGCACTGAAGCTTTCTTT. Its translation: CASSFGTGVRVGTEAFF. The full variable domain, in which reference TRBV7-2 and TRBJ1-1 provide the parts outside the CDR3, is GAGVSQSPSNKVTEKGKDVELRCDPISGHTALYWYRQSLGQGLEFLIYFQGNSAPDKSGLPSDRFSAERTGGSVSTLTIQRTQQEDSAVYLCASSFGTGVRVGTEAFFGQGTRLTVV.

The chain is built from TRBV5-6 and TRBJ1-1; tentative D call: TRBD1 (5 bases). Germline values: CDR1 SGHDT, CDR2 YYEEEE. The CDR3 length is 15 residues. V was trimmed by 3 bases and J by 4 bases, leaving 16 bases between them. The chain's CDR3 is CASSWSTWGRTEAFF. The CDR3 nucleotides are TGTGCCAGCAGCTGGTCTACTTGGGGCCGCACTGAAGCTTTCTTT.

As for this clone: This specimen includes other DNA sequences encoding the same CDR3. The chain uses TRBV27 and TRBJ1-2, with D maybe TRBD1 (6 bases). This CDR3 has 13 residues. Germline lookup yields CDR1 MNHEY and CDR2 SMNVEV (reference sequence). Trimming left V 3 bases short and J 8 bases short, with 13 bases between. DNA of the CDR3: TGTGCCAGCAGTTTGTCGGGGGGCGGCGGCTACACCTTC. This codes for CASSLSGGGGYTF.